These 21 T cell receptor beta chains were all obtained from the same sample, sequenced in a study of T cell changes during pregnancy in multiple sclerosis. The method was immunoSEQ multiplex PCR; TCRdb's version includes in-frame clones alone and lacks a portion of them. Of over 30,000 clones listed, roughly 89% are singletons. The sample in question was CD8+ T cells from peripheral blood mononuclear cells, obtained in the third trimester of pregnancy. These receptors were obtained from a female donor with multiple sclerosis, enrolled in a pregnancy study.

This chain links TRBV6-5 with TRBJ1-2; TRBD1 agrees at 7 bases. Per the germline V gene, CDR1 is MNHEY and CDR2 is SVGAGI. The CDR3 is 13 residues long. V shed 6 bases and J 4 bases; nucleotides not matched to a gene: 5. The CDR3 loop reads CASRGGQLYGYTF. The CDR3 bases are TGTGCCAGCAGGGGGGGACAGCTCTATGGCTACACCTTC.

V usage is TRBV7-2 and J usage is TRBJ2-5; 10 nucleotides align to TRBD2. After removal of 3 bases from V and 0 bases from J, the junction contained 7 bases not matched to a gene. This CDR3 is built from 17 residues. Per germline, CDR1 SGHTA and CDR2 FQGNSA. The CDR3 protein is CASSFEPGLAYQETQYF. The CDR3 DNA reads as TGTGCCAGCAGCTTTGAGCCGGGACTAGCGTACCAAGAGACCCAGTACTTC. Supplemented by reference TRBV7-2 and TRBJ2-5, the full variable domain reads GAGVSQSPSNKVTEKGKDVELRCDPISGHTALYWYRQSLGQGLEFLIYFQGNSAPDKSGLPSDRFSAERTGGSVSTLTIQRTQQEDSAVYLCASSFEPGLAYQETQYFGPGTRLLVL.

The V call is TRBV7-8, the J call TRBJ2-2, with TRBD2 matching 7 bases. The germline V gene has CDR1 SGHVS and CDR2 FQNEAQ. V lost 3 bases to trimming and J lost 7 bases; unmatched junction nucleotides: 17. There are 18 residues in the CDR3. CDR3 bases: TGTGCCAGCAGCTTGACTCTTTTAGGAGCGGGGTATGGCGGGGAGCTGTTTTTT. Protein: CASSLTLLGAGYGGELFF.

The V gene is TRBV9, the J gene TRBJ1-2; 7 bases are shared with TRBD1. V shed 3 bases and J 4 bases; nucleotides not matched to a gene: 3. The germline gives CDR1 SGDLS, CDR2 YYNGEE. This CDR3 is built from 13 residues. CDR3 DNA: TGTGCCAGCAGCGACCAGGGGGGCTATGGCTACACCTTC. It encodes CASSDQGGYGYTF.

The chain links TRBV7-3 to TRBJ2-6; D unresolved. The CDR3 is 15 amino acids. From germline, CDR1 is SGHTA and CDR2 FQGTGA. Trimming removed 0 bases from V and 1 base from J, with 4 bases in between. CDR3 sequence reads: CASSLTGSGANVLTF. CDR3 coding DNA: TGTGCCAGCAGCTTAACCGGGTCTGGGGCCAACGTCCTGACTTTC.

The chain employs TRBV19 and TRBJ1-1, with 7 bases that match TRBD1. The CDR3 contains 12 residues. The germline gives CDR1 LNHDA, CDR2 SQIVND (reference sequence). V shed 3 bases and J 8 bases; nucleotides not matched to a gene: 3. The CDR3 sequence: CASSIRRGEAFF. CDR3 bases: TGTGCCAGTAGTATCCGCAGGGGGGAAGCTTTCTTT.

The chain recombines TRBV4-1 with TRBJ1-4, with a tentative D call TRBD1 (5 bases). CDR3 length equals 13 residues. V shed 3 bases and J shed 8 bases, with 10 bases lying between them. Per the germline V gene, CDR1 is MGHRA and CDR2 is YSYEKL. The CDR3 nucleotides are TGCGCCAGCAGCCAGTTTACAGGAGAAAAACTGTTTTTT. Protein sequence: CASSQFTGEKLFF.

The chain is built from TRBV10-3 and TRBJ2-7; 11 bases are shared with TRBD1. The germline CDR1 and CDR2 sequences are ENHRY and SYGVKD. V dropped 7 bases and J dropped 2; count of bases not matched to a gene: 4. The CDR3 has 14 residues. In DNA form, the CDR3 reads TGTGCCATCACCGCGGGACAGGGGGCCTACGAGCAGTACTTC. As protein: CAITAGQGAYEQYF.

In the case of this clone: This CDR3 is also generated by other DNA sequences in the sample. The rearrangement links TRBV30 to TRBJ1-1, with D tentatively TRBD1 (5 bases). From germline, CDR1 is GTSNPN and CDR2 SVGIG (reference sequence). The CDR3 consists of 16 residues. V lost 0 bases, J lost 0 bases, and 14 bases lay in between. The CDR3 region is CAWSVLIRGVNTEAFF. In nucleotides, the CDR3 is TGTGCCTGGAGTGTACTAATAAGGGGCGTGAACACTGAAGCTTTCTTT. The full variable domain, in which reference TRBV30 and TRBJ1-1 provide the parts outside the CDR3, is SQTIHQWPATLVQPVGSPLSLECTVEGTSNPNLYWYRQAAGRGLQLLFYSVGIGQISSEVPQNLSASRPQDRQFILSSKKLLLSDSGFYLCAWSVLIRGVNTEAFFGQGTRLTVV.

This sequence joins TRBV19 and TRBJ2-7, with 7 bases matching TRBD1. Germline V gene sequence: CDR1 LNHDA, CDR2 SQIVND (reference sequence). J was trimmed by 4 bases and V by 5 bases; bases with no gene match: 11. The CDR3 is 15 residues long. The CDR3 DNA is TGTGCCAGTAGTCAAGGGACAGCCAGCGATTACGAGCAGTACTTC. This encodes CASSQGTASDYEQYF.

The V call is TRBV4-3, the J call TRBJ2-7; 7 bases match TRBD1. The CDR3 sequence is 15 residues long. Per germline, CDR1 LGHNA and CDR2 YSLEER. Trimming took 0 bases from V and 5 from J; bases not matched to a gene: 7. CDR3 sequence: CASSQESAGGHEQYF. CDR3 DNA sequence: TGCGCCAGCAGCCAAGAATCGGCAGGGGGACACGAGCAGTACTTC.

The chain joins TRBV6-1 to TRBJ1-1, with TRBD1 as a possible D gene (6 bases). The CDR3 runs 14 residues. With 4 bases removed from V and 7 bases from J, the gap between germline ends came to 16 bases. Germline V gene data show CDR1 as MNHNS and CDR2 as SASEGT. The CDR3 sequence is CASSGSGTTLEAFF. CDR3 sequence (DNA): TGTGCCAGCAGTGGATCCGGGACAACTCTTGAAGCTTTCTTT.

This chain links TRBV7-3 with TRBJ1-2; no clear D gene. CDR3 length: 15 amino acids. Germline CDR1 is SGHTA and CDR2 is FQGTGA. Trimming took off 1 base at V and 5 bases at J, with 14 bases between the two ends. Here the CDR3 DNA reads TGTGCCAGCAGCTTAAGCGGAGGCGCCGTTTATGGCTACACCTTC. This encodes CASSLSGGAVYGYTF.

The chain employs TRBV2 and TRBJ2-5, with 16 bases aligning to TRBD2. Germline trimming cut 5 bases from V and 5 bases from J; bases unmatched to any gene: 5. Germline V lookup: CDR1 SNHLY, CDR2 FYNNEI. The CDR3 is 16 residues long. The CDR3 DNA follows: TGTGCCAGCAGTATCGGGACTAGCGGGGGGGCCGAGACCCAGTACTTC. Translation gives CASSIGTSGGAETQYF.

This clone was seen only a few times. This chain joins TRBV5-8 and TRBJ2-1, with D tentatively TRBD2 (7 bases). Looked up from germline, CDR1 is SGHTS and CDR2 is YDEGEE. Trimming cost V 2 bases and J 7 bases, with 16 bases left between them. This CDR3 is 15 amino acids long. DNA of the CDR3: TGTGCCAGCAGCTTTGGGGGGGGGCCTTCGAATGAGCAGTTCTTC. As protein: CASSFGGGPSNEQFF.

This rearrangement joins TRBV7-8 to TRBJ1-5, with 9 bases identical to TRBD1. Trimming removed 5 bases from V and 4 bases from J; junction bases left unmatched: 6. The length of the CDR3 is 15 residues. CDR1 is SGHVS, CDR2 FQNEAQ, per germline. CDR3 coding DNA: TGTGCCAGCAGCCCCCGGGACAGGGTTAATCAGCCCCAGCATTTT. It codes for CASSPRDRVNQPQHF.

This clone appeared a few times. This chain uses TRBV6-4 with TRBJ2-2; TRBD2 agrees at 14 bases. Looked up from germline, CDR1 is MRHNA and CDR2 is SNTAGT. The CDR3 spans 16 residues. Unmatched junction bases numbered 6, after V lost 6 bases and J lost 6 bases. CDR3 in DNA: TGTGCCAGCAGAGCGACTAGCGGGGGGGCTGCCGGGGAGCTGTTTTTT. Translated: CASRATSGGAAGELFF.

The chain couples TRBV4-1 to TRBJ1-6, with 7 bases matching TRBD1. CDR1 and CDR2 from the germline V gene are MGHRA and YSYEKL. This CDR3 is built from 16 residues. After removal of 4 bases from V and 7 bases from J, the junction contained 10 bases not matched to a gene. In DNA form, the CDR3 reads TGCGCCAGCAGCCCAGTAGGAACAGGGGAAAATTCACCCCTCCACTTT. Translating gives CASSPVGTGENSPLHF.

The chain employs TRBV6-5 and TRBJ2-7, with 8 bases that match TRBD1. The germline V gene encodes CDR1 MNHEY and CDR2 SVGAGI. The CDR3 sequence is 15 residues long. With 8 bases clipped from V and 2 bases from J, the junction kept 11 bases outside the gene matches. CDR3: CASSAWTGRAYEQYF. CDR3 sequence (DNA): TGTGCCAGCTCGGCCTGGACAGGGAGAGCCTACGAGCAGTACTTC.

The chain uses TRBV4-3 and TRBJ1-1; 9 bases align to TRBD1. V shed 5 bases, J shed 1 base, and the junction held 8 bases outside the gene matches. The CDR3 sequence is 16 residues long. Germline lookup yields CDR1 LGHNA and CDR2 YSLEER. DNA for the CDR3: TGCGCCAGCAGCTCGCGGACAGGGGTAGGGAACACTGAAGCTTTCTTT. Translated: CASSSRTGVGNTEAFF.

The chain is built from TRBV7-3 and TRBJ2-5, with 9 bases matching TRBD2. CDR1 is SGHTA, CDR2 FQGTGA, per germline. The CDR3 extends over 18 amino acids. V shed 5 bases, J shed 5 bases, and the junction held 18 bases outside the gene matches. For the CDR3, the DNA is TGTGCCAGCAGCCCACTTCCTGGCGGGGGGGTTACAGGGGAGACCCAGTACTTC. Protein sequence: CASSPLPGGGVTGETQYF. Full variable domain (missing parts from reference TRBV7-3 and TRBJ2-5): GAGVSQTPSNKVTEKGKYVELRCDPISGHTALYWYRQSLGQGPEFLIYFQGTGAADDSGLPNDRFFAVRPEGSVSTLKIQRTERGDSAVYLCASSPLPGGGVTGETQYFGPGTRLLVL.